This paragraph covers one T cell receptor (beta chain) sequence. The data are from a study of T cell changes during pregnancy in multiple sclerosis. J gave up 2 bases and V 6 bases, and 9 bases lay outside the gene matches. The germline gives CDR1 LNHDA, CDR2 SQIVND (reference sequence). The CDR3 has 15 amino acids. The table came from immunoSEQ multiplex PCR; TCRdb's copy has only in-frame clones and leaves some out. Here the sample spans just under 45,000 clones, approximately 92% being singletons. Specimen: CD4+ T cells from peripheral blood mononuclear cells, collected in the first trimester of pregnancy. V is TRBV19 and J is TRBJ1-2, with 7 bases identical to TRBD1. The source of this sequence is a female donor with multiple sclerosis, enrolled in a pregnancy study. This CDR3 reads CASSSWDSTNYGYTF. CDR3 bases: TGTGCCAGTAGCTCTTGGGACAGCACGAACTATGGCTACACCTTC.